Sequencing of this T cell receptor beta chain was carried out in a study of Tregs in tolerant kidney transplant recipients. V shed 5 bases and J shed 8 bases, with 9 bases lying between them. Germline V gene sequence: CDR1 SNHLY, CDR2 FYNNEI. The CDR3 runs 11 residues. Measured with immunoSEQ multiplex PCR; TCRdb has only the in-frame clones, and not every one. The sample lists 200,000 to 300,000 clones, roughly 84% seen once, with around 0.68% in the top ten. The V and J genes are TRBV2 and TRBJ2-5; possible D gene TRBD1, 6 bases. The sample comprised CD4+ T cells from blood. This receptor was identified in a human donor in good health. As DNA, the CDR3 is TGTGCCAGCAGTTTACAGGGTACCCAGTACTTC. Its protein is CASSLQGTQYF. Supplemented by reference TRBV2 and TRBJ2-5, the full variable domain reads EPEVTQTPSHQVTQMGQEVILRCVPISNHLYFYWYRQILGQKVEFLVSFYNNEISEKSEIFDDQFSVERPDGSNFTLKIRSTKLEDSAMYFCASSLQGTQYFGPGTRLLVL.